This T cell receptor (beta chain) came from a study of Graves' ophthalmopathy and Graves' hyperthyroidism (dated by TCRdb to the late 2010s). About the study as a whole: Peripheral blood samples were taken at the time of initial diagnosis, before any treatment was given. To tell Graves' ophthalmopathy apart from Graves' hyperthyroidism, and to predict which patients would progress to ophthalmopathy, the study relied on TCR beta repertoire signatures. In total, approximately 130 blood samples were TCR-sequenced: fewer than 50 ophthalmopathy, 80 or so hyperthyroidism and roughly 17 hyperthyroidism-to-ophthalmopathy patients. To explore V-J signatures that distinguish ophthalmopathy from hyperthyroidism, a discovery set of around 100 patients was enrolled, made up of some 41 with ophthalmopathy and fewer than 60 with stable hyperthyroidism. An independent validation cohort was composed of around 19 hyperthyroidism patients and over 15 patients who later progressed from hyperthyroidism to ophthalmopathy. T-cell repertoires of thyroid tissue and blood were compared in more than 5 hyperthyroidism patients. After sampling, hyperthyroidism patients received methimazole starting at 30 mg daily, and ophthalmopathy patients received high-dose intravenous methylprednisolone. The approximately 100 discovery patients were divided at random into training and test sets in a 7:3 ratio. Points the paper makes about the study in general: In cross-validation, the 13-signature model distinguished ophthalmopathy from stable hyperthyroidism with less than 90% sensitivity and 81% to 82% specificity, while in the test set the corresponding values were about 80% and 75%. Sample size was not predetermined statistically, and investigators were not blinded to group allocation. Most expanded thyroid clonotypes with a frequency above 0.001 also appeared in blood, which suggests that blood repertoires may reflect the immune response in the thyroid. In validation, the model predicted ophthalmopathy progression with 55% to 71% sensitivity and about 77% specificity; some twelve predicted patients were CT-confirmed with GO in a median of around 6 months.

For repertoire sequencing, TCR beta CDR3 regions were amplified from RNA transcripts. The first round of RT-PCR was done with HTBI primers and the Qiagen OneStep RT-PCR kit, and was followed by a second round of multiplex PCR, then size selection and purification. Libraries were sequenced on an Illumina HiSeq2000 using paired-end 100 bp reads. Per the authors' processing: SOAPnuke was used to process the reads, throwing out any read that had adapters, had uncalled bases, had a mean Phred below 15, or lacked an exact constant-primer or identifier match. COPE v1.2.5 was used to merge the high-quality paired reads. Each unique nucleotide sequence was treated as a clonotype, and MiTCR v1.1 was used to align the clonotypes to the IMGT TRB V, D and J references. Only V-J combinations with frequency above 0.0001 were analysed, covering approximately 99% of repertoires. A TCR clonal expansion and chaos score per V-J combination was defined as the ratio of F50 clonal expansion to chaos observed in the TCRdist matrix. Features were reduced by Welch's t-statistics and random forest to about a dozen V-J combinations, which fed a naive Bayes classifier. The similarity between thyroid and blood repertoires was quantified using the Morisita-Horn index. TCRdb reran the public reads through fastp at Q25 and MiXCR, keeping productive beta chains. Rows merge per CDR3 protein into single entries with the most common DNA and genes. TCRdb assigned the V and J calls; the authors' analysis was not used. For this sample the table gives some 200,000 distinct CDR3 sequences, of which around 28% were detected only once. The ten top clones hold about 9.3% of the sample.

This clonotype occurred many times. This receptor's antigen is unknown. No base quality information exists; no much larger clone differs at one position. Patients with ophthalmopathy had moderately to severely active disease, with a Clinical Activity Score of 3 or more, a NOSPECS grade of 4 or more, and a disease duration of less than 3 months. Anyone with other autoimmune diseases, uncontrolled infections, pregnancy or lactation was excluded from the study. Diagnosis relied on clinical symptoms, serum thyroxine, TRAb, thyroid ultrasound and orbital computed tomography. Using Ficoll-Paque density gradient centrifugation, PBMCs were isolated from 10 ml of fresh peripheral blood. Trizol reagent was used to extract the total RNA, and its quality was then checked on an Agilent 2100 Bioanalyzer. The cysteine opens and the phenylalanine closes a CDR3 of 14 amino acids. Of all the DNA, just the CDR3 is kept, 42 bases in frame from base 1. Reading the germline V gene (reference sequence) gives CDR1 DFQATT and CDR2 SNEGSKA. A distance of 12 bases separates the germline ends of V and J, which lose 0 bases and 3 bases respectively.

The specimen was peripheral blood. This receptor was obtained from a middle-aged man with Graves' ophthalmopathy. Donor details come from another sample of the same person, matched by shared clones. In this chain, TRBV20-1 is recombined with TRBJ2-7, with the D call perhaps TRBD1 or TRBD2, as 6 bases match in each case. The nucleotides are TGCAGTGCTAGAGACGGGGGCGGCCTCTACGAGCAGTACTTC. The encoded protein is CSARDGGGLYEQYF.